The rows below give T cell receptor beta chains drawn from one sample of a study of shared clonotypes between healthy human individuals. Profiling relied on immunoSEQ multiplex PCR, and the TCRdb table lists in-frame clones only, not all of them. The table includes nearly 1,000,000 clones, over 75% detected once. The sequenced sample consisted of memory CD4+ T cells sorted from blood. These receptors were taken from a man aged 18 to 29 in good health. CDR3s include the opening cysteine and the closing phenylalanine or tryptophan. Each record gives: V gene, D gene, clone size, J gene, CDR3 DNA, CDR3 protein. A D gene is named only where the DNA matches it firmly. Some rows have no size entry. The others give once, few or many, or a class for an expanded clone.

V: TRBV9; D: TRBD2; size: -; J: TRBJ2-3; DNA: TGTGCCAGCAGCGTAGCGGGGGGCCTAGCGGGAGTGGTGGCAGATACGCAGTATTTT; CDR3: CASSVAGGLAGVVADTQYF
V: TRBV7-8; D: -; size: -; J: TRBJ2-5; DNA: TGTGCCAGCAGCCCAAAGACCCATACGGTCACGGAGACCCAGTACTTC; CDR3: CASSPKTHTVTETQYF
V: TRBV6-6; D: TRBD2; size: -; J: TRBJ2-3; DNA: TGTGCCAGCACCCCGGGACTAGCCACAGATACGCAGTATTTT; CDR3: CASTPGLATDTQYF
V: TRBV11-2; D: -; size: few; J: TRBJ1-1; DNA: TGTGCCAGCAGCTTAGCAACGACGGGCACTGAAGCTTTCTTT; CDR3: CASSLATTGTEAFF
V: TRBV2; D: -; size: -; J: TRBJ2-7; DNA: TGTGCCAGCAGTGAAAGAGGGGGGGACTACGAGCAGTACTTC; CDR3: CASSERGGDYEQYF
V: TRBV7-3; D: -; size: -; J: TRBJ2-1; DNA: TGTGCCAGCAGCTTACCCGGGGGTCAAGGTGAGCAGTTCTTC; CDR3: CASSLPGGQGEQFF
V: TRBV5-1; D: TRBD2; size: once; J: TRBJ2-3; DNA: TGCGCCAGCAGCTCACTAGCGACGGGGGGCACAGATACGCAGTATTTT; CDR3: CASSSLATGGTDTQYF
V: TRBV6-6; D: -; size: -; J: TRBJ1-1; DNA: TGTGCCAGCAGTTCCATGGGAGGACTCACTGAAGCTTTCTTT; CDR3: CASSSMGGLTEAFF
V: TRBV7-8; D: TRBD1; size: once; J: TRBJ1-2; DNA: TGTGCCAGCAGCCGACAGGGAGTCGAAGGCTACACCTTC; CDR3: CASSRQGVEGYTF
V: TRBV19; D: -; size: few; J: TRBJ2-4; DNA: TGTGCCAGTAGTGTACAGGGTGGGGCCAAAAACATTCAGTACTTC; CDR3: CASSVQGGAKNIQYF
V: TRBV6-5; D: -; size: -; J: TRBJ2-5; DNA: TGTGCCAGCAGGGCCAGGCAAGAGACCCAGTACTTC; CDR3: CASRARQETQYF
V: TRBV4-1; D: -; size: -; J: TRBJ2-7; DNA: TGCGCCAGCAGCCAAAGCCCCTTAGGGTCCCTCTACTACGAGCAGTACTTC; CDR3: CASSQSPLGSLYYEQYF
V: TRBV27; D: TRBD1; size: -; J: TRBJ1-5; DNA: TGTGCCAGCAGTAGACAGGGAAGTCAGCCCCAGCATTTT; CDR3: CASSRQGSQPQHF
V: TRBV10-3; D: TRBD1; size: -; J: TRBJ1-3; DNA: TGTGCCATCGGGGACAGGGCGGGTGGAAACACCATATATTTT; CDR3: CAIGDRAGGNTIYF
V: TRBV2; D: -; size: -; J: TRBJ1-2; DNA: TGTGCCAGCAGTGAATTTACAGGGCTTAACTATGGCTACACCTTC; CDR3: CASSEFTGLNYGYTF
V: TRBV5-3; D: -; size: -; J: TRBJ1-2; DNA: TGTGCCAGAAGCTTGGGGATAGCCGGCTACACCTTC; CDR3: CARSLGIAGYTF
V: TRBV29-1; D: -; size: -; J: TRBJ1-3; DNA: TGCAGCGTTGGACAGGAATCTGGAAACACCATATATTTT; CDR3: CSVGQESGNTIYF
V: TRBV7-8; D: TRBD2; size: -; J: TRBJ2-7; DNA: TGTGCCAGCAGCTCGGCCGGGACTAGCGGACCATACGAGCAGTACTTC; CDR3: CASSSAGTSGPYEQYF
V: TRBV30; D: -; size: -; J: TRBJ1-6; DNA: TGTGCCTGGAGTGAGGGAAGGAATAATTCACCCCTCCACTTT; CDR3: CAWSEGRNNSPLHF
V: TRBV7-8; D: TRBD1; size: -; J: TRBJ1-4; DNA: TGTGCCAGCAGCGAACAGGGGAGGGAAAAACTGTTTTTT; CDR3: CASSEQGREKLFF
V: TRBV29-1; D: TRBD1; size: -; J: TRBJ2-7; DNA: TGCAGCGTTGAAACGGACAGGTCCTACGAGCAGTACTTC; CDR3: CSVETDRSYEQYF
V: TRBV10-3; D: -; size: -; J: TRBJ1-6; DNA: TGTGCCATCAGTGAGTCATCAGATAGTTCACCCCTCCACTTT; CDR3: CAISESSDSSPLHF
V: TRBV7-8; D: -; size: -; J: TRBJ1-3; DNA: TGTGCCAGCAGCCCCCCAATCGGGGGAGGTGGAAACACCATATATTTT; CDR3: CASSPPIGGGGNTIYF
V: TRBV30; D: -; size: -; J: TRBJ1-5; DNA: TGTGCCTGGAGTTTCGGGCAGGCGGCTCAGCCCCAGCATTTT; CDR3: CAWSFGQAAQPQHF
V: TRBV6-6; D: -; size: few; J: TRBJ2-7; DNA: TGTGCCAGCAGCCGGAGGGTAGGTTCCTACGAGCAGTACTTC; CDR3: CASSRRVGSYEQYF
V: TRBV28; D: -; size: -; J: TRBJ1-4; DNA: TGTGCCAGCAGTTTATACGGCGGGAATGAAAAACTGTTTTTT; CDR3: CASSLYGGNEKLFF
V: TRBV14; D: -; size: -; J: TRBJ1-2; DNA: TGTGCCAGCAGCCAAGTGCGGAGGGGTGGCTACACCTTC; CDR3: CASSQVRRGGYTF
V: TRBV4-1; D: TRBD1; size: few; J: TRBJ2-2; DNA: TGCGCCAGCAGCCGGACGGGACAGGGAAACACCGGGGAGCTGTTTTTT; CDR3: CASSRTGQGNTGELFF
V: TRBV19; D: TRBD2; size: -; J: TRBJ2-2; DNA: TGTGCCAGTAGTATGGGCGGGAGTAACACCGGGGAGCTGTTTTTT; CDR3: CASSMGGSNTGELFF
V: TRBV7-9; D: -; size: -; J: TRBJ2-2; DNA: TGTGCCAGCAGCTTAGCCAGCACTGCCACCGGGGAGCTGTTTTTT; CDR3: CASSLASTATGELFF
V: TRBV27; D: -; size: -; J: TRBJ1-3; DNA: TGTGCCAGCAAACGGGCGGCTGCTGGAAACACCATATATTTT; CDR3: CASKRAAAGNTIYF
V: TRBV2; D: -; size: -; J: TRBJ1-1; DNA: TGTGCCAGCAATCTCGCACAGGGACCGAACACTGAAGCTTTCTTT; CDR3: CASNLAQGPNTEAFF
V: TRBV19; D: -; size: few; J: TRBJ1-1; DNA: TGTGCCAGTAGTAAGTCAGGGACCACTGAAGCTTTCTTT; CDR3: CASSKSGTTEAFF
V: TRBV18; D: -; size: -; J: TRBJ1-6; DNA: TGTGCCAGCTCACCCCAAGGCTATAATTCACCCCTCCACTTT; CDR3: CASSPQGYNSPLHF
V: TRBV11-2; D: -; size: -; J: TRBJ2-1; DNA: TGTGCCAGCAGCCCAGCAGGGACGTACAATGAGCAGTTCTTC; CDR3: CASSPAGTYNEQFF
V: TRBV9; D: -; size: -; J: TRBJ2-2; DNA: TGTGCCAGCAGCCCGGTCGGGACCTCGAACACCGGGGAGCTGTTTTTT; CDR3: CASSPVGTSNTGELFF
V: TRBV11-2; D: -; size: -; J: TRBJ2-3; DNA: TGTGCCAGCAGCCTTGGGGTAGCCAGCACAGATACGCAGTATTTT; CDR3: CASSLGVASTDTQYF
V: TRBV14; D: -; size: -; J: TRBJ2-4; DNA: TGTGCCAGCAGCCATAGGCCGGGAAACATTCAGTACTTC; CDR3: CASSHRPGNIQYF
V: TRBV5-1; D: -; size: -; J: TRBJ1-2; DNA: TGCGCCAGCAGCTTGGAGGCCGCCCTTGGCTATGGCTACACCTTC; CDR3: CASSLEAALGYGYTF
V: TRBV4-1; D: TRBD2; size: -; J: TRBJ2-7; DNA: TGCGCCAGCAGCCAAGTGTCAGCGGGGGGTCGCGAGCAGTACTTC; CDR3: CASSQVSAGGREQYF
V: TRBV5-1; D: -; size: few; J: TRBJ2-2; DNA: TGCGCCAGCAGCTTGGATAACAGCAACACCGGGGAGCTGTTTTTT; CDR3: CASSLDNSNTGELFF
V: TRBV10-3; D: -; size: -; J: TRBJ2-1; DNA: TGTGCCATCAGTGCAGAACCTTACAATGAGCAGTTCTTC; CDR3: CAISAEPYNEQFF
V: TRBV7-2; D: -; size: few; J: TRBJ2-6; DNA: TGTGCCAGCAGCTTTACAGCTATACTCTCTGGGGCCAACGTCCTGACTTTC; CDR3: CASSFTAILSGANVLTF
V: TRBV5-4; D: -; size: few; J: TRBJ2-2; DNA: TGTGCCAGCAGCTTGGCTGGGGGCGCATTTTCCGGGGAGCTGTTTTTT; CDR3: CASSLAGGAFSGELFF